The source of this TCR beta chain is a study of blood T cell repertoires in COVID-19. On the study more broadly: Samples taken during acute and convalescent COVID-19 were collected in the United States, Italy and Spain.

Measured with immunoSEQ multiplex PCR; TCRdb has only the in-frame clones, and not every one. The sample contains tens of thousands of clones, roughly 84% of which appear only once. From germline, CDR1 is WNHNN and CDR2 SYGVQD (reference sequence). V lost 4 bases and J 4 bases, leaving 13 bases between the germline ends. This CDR3 has 15 amino acids. The rearrangement links TRBV10-1 to TRBJ2-2; D may be TRBD1 (5 bases). Sequencing was performed on peripheral blood. This TCR was recovered from a human donor in a cohort sampled during active COVID-19. Here the CDR3 reads CASSGGREGTGELFF. The CDR3 nucleotides read TGCGCCAGCAGTGGGGGCAGGGAAGGCACCGGGGAGCTGTTTTTT.